Following are 2 T cell receptor beta chains from one sample sequenced in a study of shared clonotypes between healthy human individuals. This table comes from immunoSEQ multiplex PCR, and its TCRdb copy is limited to in-frame clones, with some not included. In the table there are about 980,000 clones, around 80% of which are singletons. Input material: memory CD4+ T cells sorted from blood. Subset reported: CD45RA-negative fraction. The origin of the receptors is a man between 18 and 29 years old in good health.

This sequence joins TRBV7-6 and TRBJ1-4, with 7 bases that match TRBD1. Germline-derived CDR1 and CDR2 are SGHVS and FNYEAQ. J lost 11 bases, V lost 0 bases, and 0 bases had no gene match. The CDR3 sequence is 12 residues long. This chain's CDR3 is CASSLARGKLFF. The CDR3, as DNA: TGTGCCAGCAGCTTAGCCAGGGGGAAACTGTTTTTT.

The rearrangement uses TRBV6-1 and TRBJ1-2; 7 bases match TRBD1. The germline V gene encodes CDR1 MNHNS and CDR2 SASEGT. This CDR3 contains 15 residues. With V trimmed by 0 bases and J by 4 bases, 5 bases remained unmatched. The CDR3 spells CASSEAGQATYGYTF. CDR3 sequence (DNA): TGTGCCAGCAGTGAAGCCGGACAGGCTACCTATGGCTACACCTTC.